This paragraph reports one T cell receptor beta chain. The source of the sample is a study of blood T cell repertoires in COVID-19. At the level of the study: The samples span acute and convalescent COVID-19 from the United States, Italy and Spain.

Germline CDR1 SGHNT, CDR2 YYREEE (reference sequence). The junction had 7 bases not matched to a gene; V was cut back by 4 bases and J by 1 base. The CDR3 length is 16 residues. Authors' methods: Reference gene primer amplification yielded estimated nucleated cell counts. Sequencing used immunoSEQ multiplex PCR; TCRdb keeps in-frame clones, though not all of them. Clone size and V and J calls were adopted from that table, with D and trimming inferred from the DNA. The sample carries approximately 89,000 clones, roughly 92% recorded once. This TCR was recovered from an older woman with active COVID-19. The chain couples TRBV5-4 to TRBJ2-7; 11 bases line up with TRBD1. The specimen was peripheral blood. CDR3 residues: CASSPFRDRGSYEQYF. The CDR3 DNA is TGTGCCAGCAGCCCCTTCCGGGACAGGGGGTCCTACGAGCAGTACTTC.